The present T cell receptor (beta chain) was sequenced within a study of cytomegalovirus exposure and HLA in healthy donors. The CDR3 length is 15 residues. Per germline, CDR1 SGDLS and CDR2 YYNGEE. V dropped 4 bases and J dropped 4; count of bases not matched to a gene: 6. As concerns this clone: Its antigen is currently unknown.

Study results and limitations: Productive rates of about 90% or about 30% were seen for most TCR beta V segments in an earlier analysis. Clonal expansion, a later analysis showed, was greater in HLA-associated TCR beta chains than in equally common others. Associated with cytomegalovirus, according to the listing, were approximately 160 TCR beta chains.

Both 60 Vbeta primers and 13 Jbeta primers went into the PCR. TCRdb's copy holds only in-frame clones and misses some; the assay was immunoSEQ multiplex PCR. This sample has around 120,000 clones; about 79% occur once, and the top ten carry roughly 2.5%. The sample consisted of PBMCs. The chain is built from TRBV9 and TRBJ2-1; 9 positions agree with TRBD1. This clonotype was sampled from a man in his fifties in good health and CMV-seronegative. CDR3 DNA: TGTGCCAGCAGCCCTACGGGGACAGGGTACAATGAGCAGTTCTTC. Translation: CASSPTGTGYNEQFF. The variable domain in full, with the rest retrieved from reference TRBV9 and TRBJ2-1, is DSGVTQTPKHLITATGQRVTLRCSPRSGDLSVYWYQQSLDQGLQFLIQYYNGEERAKGNILERFSAQQFPDLHSELNLSSLELGDSALYFCASSPTGTGYNEQFFGPGTRLTVL.